The 30 T cell receptor beta chains presented below share a single source sample, sequenced in a study of shared clonotypes between healthy human individuals. The assay was immunoSEQ multiplex PCR, and TCRdb's table has in-frame clones only and misses some. The repertoire holds roughly 2,000,000 clones, with just under 95% as singletons. CD45RO-negative, CCR7-positively selected cells formed the naive CD8 fraction, excluding terminally differentiated effector memory CD45RA+ cells. The sample taken for sequencing was naive CD8+ T cells from PBMCs. These TCRs come from a man between 18 and 29 years old in good health. Some clones in this sample may be carry-over from other donors' samples.

The CDR3 DNA is TGTGCCAGCAGTGCCCGGACAGGGGGAACCTACGAGCAGTACTTC. It translates to CASSARTGGTYEQYF. This chain uses TRBV27 with TRBJ2-7, with TRBD1 matching 10 bases. Germline V gene sequence: CDR1 MNHEY, CDR2 SMNVEV (reference sequence). With V trimmed by 5 bases and J by 2 bases, 6 bases remained unmatched. CDR3 length: 15 residues.

This sequence joins TRBV13 and TRBJ2-1; no definite D call. Germline V gene lookup returns CDR1 PRHDT and CDR2 FYEKMQ (reference sequence). Between the trimmed V and J ends, which lost 0 bases and 9 bases, there was a span of 3 bases. The CDR3 length is 11 residues. CDR3 bases: TGTGCCAGCAGCTTAGGGACTGAGCAGTTCTTC. This sequence encodes CASSLGTEQFF.

V usage is TRBV28 and J usage is TRBJ2-1, with a possible D match to TRBD2 (6 bases). The CDR3 runs 16 residues. V dropped 4 bases and J dropped 2 bases, with 15 bases sitting between them. Germline lookup yields CDR1 MDHEN and CDR2 SYDVKM. CDR3 in amino acids: CASSSVPGVPYNEQFF. The CDR3 coding sequence is TGTGCCAGCAGTTCAGTTCCGGGGGTGCCCTACAATGAGCAGTTCTTC. Complete variable domain (other parts from reference TRBV28 and TRBJ2-1): DVKVTQSSRYLVKRTGEKVFLECVQDMDHENMFWYRQDPGLGLRLIYFSYDVKMKEKGDIPEGYSVSREKKERFSLILESASTNQTSMYLCASSSVPGVPYNEQFFGPGTRLTVL.

The chain links TRBV4-3 to TRBJ2-3; 9 bases match TRBD2. Germline CDR1 LGHNA, CDR2 YSLEER. Trimming took 0 bases from V and 2 from J; bases not matched to a gene: 9. There are 18 residues in the CDR3. This chain's CDR3 is CASSQDLAGTSYTDTQYF. CDR3 DNA: TGCGCCAGCAGCCAAGACCTCGCCGGGACTAGCTACACAGATACGCAGTATTTT.

This chain connects TRBV7-9 to TRBJ2-7; 8 nucleotides agree with TRBD2. The CDR3 runs 13 residues. The J segment lost 6 bases and the V segment lost 5 bases, leaving 6 bases of the junction unmatched. The germline V gene has CDR1 SEHNR and CDR2 FQNEAQ (reference sequence). The CDR3: CASSPRTSFEQYF. In nucleotides, the CDR3 is TGTGCCAGCAGCCCGAGGACTAGCTTCGAGCAGTACTTC. Complete variable domain (other parts from reference TRBV7-9 and TRBJ2-7): DTGVSQNPRHKITKRGQNVTFRCDPISEHNRLYWYRQTLGQGPEFLTYFQNEAQLEKSRLLSDRFSAERPKGSFSTLEIQRTEQGDSAMYLCASSPRTSFEQYFGPGTRLTVT.

This clone was seen a few times. V gene TRBV2 combines with J gene TRBJ2-1, with TRBD2 matching 8 bases. The J segment lost 4 bases and the V segment lost 6 bases, leaving 8 bases of the junction unmatched. Germline V gene data show CDR1 as SNHLY and CDR2 as FYNNEI. This CDR3 has 15 residues. The CDR3 loop is CASSSTSGLYNEQFF. The CDR3 DNA sequence: TGTGCCAGCAGCAGCACTAGCGGACTTTACAATGAGCAGTTCTTC.

The chain couples TRBV28 to TRBJ2-2; 7 bases align to TRBD2. The length of the CDR3 is 14 residues. Germline V gene lookup returns CDR1 MDHEN and CDR2 SYDVKM. V dropped 6 bases and J dropped 5; count of bases not matched to a gene: 6. CDR3 in DNA: TGTGCCAGCAGCTTCAACGGGAGGACCGGGGAGCTGTTTTTT. Protein product: CASSFNGRTGELFF.

This sequence joins TRBV6-5 and TRBJ1-1; D gene ambiguous. Trimming took off 8 bases at V and 4 bases at J, with 14 bases between the two ends. The CDR3 is 13 amino acids. Germline V CDR1 and CDR2: MNHEY, SVGAGI. CDR3 in amino acids: CASELNIGTEAFF. The CDR3, as DNA: TGTGCCAGCGAACTCAATATTGGCACTGAAGCTTTCTTT.

The chain combines TRBV4-2 with TRBJ2-3; no reliable D call. The ends were cut back, 0 bases at V and 4 bases at J, with 20 bases in the middle. The CDR3 runs 18 residues. Germline CDR1 reads LGHNA; CDR2 reads YNFKEQ. CDR3 amino acids: CASSQDQPESSLADTQYF. The CDR3 DNA reads TGTGCCAGCAGCCAAGATCAACCGGAATCATCTTTGGCAGATACGCAGTATTTT.

This sequence joins TRBV4-2 and TRBJ2-7, with 7 positions matching TRBD2. The germline gives CDR1 LGHNA, CDR2 YNFKEQ. V lost 1 base and J lost 3; bases outside the gene matches: 12. The CDR3 runs 17 residues. The CDR3 DNA follows: TGTGCCAGCAGCCAAGGAGTGGGAGGGTACGTTGGCTACGAGCAGTACTTC. Protein product: CASSQGVGGYVGYEQYF.

The chain uses TRBV7-6 and TRBJ2-5; no firm D call. V lost 4 bases and J lost 5, with 20 bases in between. In germline, CDR1 is SGHVS, CDR2 FNYEAQ. The CDR3 is 16 amino acids. The CDR3 coding sequence is TGTGCCAGCAGCTCCCCCCTGGGGATCCTAGGGGAGACCCAGTACTTC. Amino acids: CASSSPLGILGETQYF.

The genes are TRBV27 and TRBJ2-7; maybe TRBD1 (5 bases). Deletions cut 5 bases from V and 2 bases from J, with 19 bases between. The germline CDR1 and CDR2 sequences are MNHEY and SMNVEV (reference sequence). There are 16 residues in the CDR3. The CDR3 protein is CASSPLIQAVTYEQYF. The DNA of the CDR3 is TGTGCCAGCAGTCCCCTTATACAGGCGGTTACCTACGAGCAGTACTTC.

J is TRBJ2-3 and V is TRBV9, with D hard to call. The germline V gene has CDR1 SGDLS and CDR2 YYNGEE. This CDR3 is 16 amino acids long. Trimming removed 3 bases at V and 3 bases at J, with 17 bases between. CDR3 protein: CASSDHPRVGTDTQYF. CDR3 coding DNA: TGTGCCAGCAGCGATCACCCAAGGGTTGGGACAGATACGCAGTATTTT.

The gene calls are TRBV4-1 and TRBJ2-7; 11 positions match TRBD2. CDR3 size: 20 residues. CDR1 and CDR2 (germline): MGHRA, YSYEKL. Unmatched junction bases numbered 17, after V lost 1 base and J lost 3 bases. The CDR3 DNA follows: TGCGCCAGCAGCCAAGTCTGGAATTCGGTGCGACTAGCGGGACACTACGAGCAGTACTTC. The encoded protein is CASSQVWNSVRLAGHYEQYF.

This chain joins TRBV19 and TRBJ1-1, with 8 nucleotides matching TRBD1. The length of the CDR3 is 17 residues. Germline values: CDR1 LNHDA, CDR2 SQIVND (reference sequence). Trimming took 0 bases from V and 0 from J; bases not matched to a gene: 6. CDR3 sequence (DNA): TGTGCCAGTAGTATAGATCTGGAGACAGGGGTGAACACTGAAGCTTTCTTT. Its protein product is CASSIDLETGVNTEAFF. The full variable domain, its missing parts supplied by reference TRBV19 and TRBJ1-1, is DGGITQSPKYLFRKEGQNVTLSCEQNLNHDAMYWYRQDPGQGLRLIYYSQIVNDFQKGDIAEGYSVSREKKESFPLTVTSAQKNPTAFYLCASSIDLETGVNTEAFFGQGTRLTVV.

The V gene is TRBV19, the J gene TRBJ1-2, with D maybe TRBD1 (6 bases). CDR1 LNHDA and CDR2 SQIVND come from the germline V gene (reference sequence). The CDR3 contains 13 residues. V lost 3 bases, J lost 5 bases, and 10 bases lay in between. In DNA, the CDR3 is TGTGCCAGTAGTATCGGACAGCAATATGGCTACACCTTC. Translated: CASSIGQQYGYTF. The full variable domain, its missing parts supplied by reference TRBV19 and TRBJ1-2, is DGGITQSPKYLFRKEGQNVTLSCEQNLNHDAMYWYRQDPGQGLRLIYYSQIVNDFQKGDIAEGYSVSREKKESFPLTVTSAQKNPTAFYLCASSIGQQYGYTFGSGTRLTVV.

This chain uses TRBV15 with TRBJ2-7; D gene unclear. Germline CDR1 is LNHNV and CDR2 is YYDKDF (reference sequence). V shed 1 base and J shed 4 bases, with 8 bases lying between them. This CDR3 is 13 amino acids long. The CDR3 region is CATSRGGIYEQYF. CDR3 in DNA: TGTGCCACCAGCAGAGGCGGAATTTACGAGCAGTACTTC.

In this sample, this clone turned up once. The V gene is TRBV15, the J gene TRBJ2-5; TRBD2 matches 7 bases. The CDR3 runs 14 residues. Losses at the gene ends were 4 bases for V and 3 bases for J; bases not matched to a gene: 5. CDR1 and CDR2 from the germline V gene are LNHNV and YYDKDF (reference sequence). The CDR3 sequence is CATSMLGGEETQYF. The CDR3, as DNA: TGTGCCACCAGCATGTTGGGGGGGGAAGAGACCCAGTACTTC.

In the case of this clone: Other DNA sequences within the sample encode an identical CDR3. V and J are TRBV2 and TRBJ2-7, with no clear D. This CDR3 is 12 amino acids long. Germline CDR1 reads SNHLY; CDR2 reads FYNNEI. With 1 base removed from V and 3 bases from J, the gap between germline ends came to 4 bases. CDR3 sequence reads: CASSEEFYEQYF. DNA for the CDR3: TGTGCCAGCAGTGAAGAGTTCTACGAGCAGTACTTC.

The CDR3, as DNA: TGTGCCAGCAGCTTACCGGATGGCAGGGCTAGCGGGAGGGTTACCTACGAGCAGTACTTC. This gives the protein CASSLPDGRASGRVTYEQYF. The rearrangement joins TRBV5-4 to TRBJ2-7; 12 bases are shared with TRBD2. The CDR3 has 20 amino acids. The germline V gene has CDR1 SGHNT and CDR2 YYREEE (reference sequence). Losses at the gene ends were 2 bases for V and 2 bases for J; bases not matched to a gene: 17.

The chain recombines TRBV7-7 with TRBJ2-2, with 13 nucleotides matching TRBD2. The CDR3 totals 17 residues. Germline CDR1 SSHAT, CDR2 FNYEAQ (reference sequence). J gave up 0 bases and V 4 bases, and 2 bases lay outside the gene matches. The chain's CDR3 is CASSSTSGRPNTGELFF. CDR3 sequence (DNA): TGTGCCAGCAGCTCGACTAGCGGGAGGCCGAACACCGGGGAGCTGTTTTTT.

The CDR3 nucleotides read TGTGCCAGCTCACCCTCGTTCCAGGGCATGAACACTGAAGCTTTCTTT. Translation gives CASSPSFQGMNTEAFF. The chain employs TRBV18 and TRBJ1-1, with D possibly TRBD1 on 5 matching bases. The germline V gene has CDR1 KGHSH and CDR2 LQKENI. The CDR3 extends over 16 amino acids. V gave up 3 bases and J gave up 0 bases, with 14 bases separating them.

J is TRBJ1-3 and V is TRBV18, with 8 positions matching TRBD1. This CDR3 is built from 18 residues. Per germline, CDR1 KGHSH and CDR2 LQKENI. Trimming took 3 bases from V and 0 from J; bases not matched to a gene: 10. The DNA for the CDR3 is TGTGCCAGCTCACCCGGAAACAGGGGGATTTACTCTGGAAACACCATATATTTT. The encoded protein is CASSPGNRGIYSGNTIYF.

V and J are TRBV27 and TRBJ2-1, with 7 bases fitting TRBD2. V trimming: 4 bases; J trimming: 7 bases; junction bases outside the gene matches: 7. The CDR3 runs to 14 residues. Looked up from germline, CDR1 is MNHEY and CDR2 is SMNVEV (reference sequence). The CDR3 nucleotides are TGTGCCAGCAGTTCCCGCGGGAGCTCAAATGAGCAGTTCTTC. Its protein is CASSSRGSSNEQFF.

V is TRBV19 and J is TRBJ1-5; possible D gene TRBD1, 6 bases. From germline, CDR1 is LNHDA and CDR2 SQIVND (reference sequence). V was shortened by 6 bases and J by 6 bases, with 18 bases between the two germline ends. The CDR3 extends over 15 amino acids. CDR3 region: CASSDQQGPGQPQHF. Here the CDR3 DNA reads TGTGCCAGTAGCGACCAACAGGGACCGGGTCAGCCCCAGCATTTT.

The J gene is TRBJ2-7, the V gene TRBV4-1, with 7 bases aligning to TRBD2. The CDR3 contains 17 residues. The germline V gene encodes CDR1 MGHRA and CDR2 YSYEKL. Trimming took 1 base from V and 0 from J; bases not matched to a gene: 9. The CDR3, as DNA: TGCGCCAGCAGCCAAGGGGGGATAGCGGGCCTCTCCTACGAGCAGTACTTC. The encoded protein is CASSQGGIAGLSYEQYF.

The genes are TRBV29-1 and TRBJ2-7, with TRBD2 matching over 12 bases. V lost 6 bases, J lost 3 bases, and 15 bases stayed unmatched. From germline, CDR1 is SQVTM and CDR2 ANQGSEA. The CDR3 has 17 residues. The chain's CDR3 is CSVLGGRLAGEVYEQYF. The CDR3 bases are TGCAGCGTCCTCGGTGGGAGACTAGCGGGAGAAGTCTACGAGCAGTACTTC.

This chain connects TRBV7-2 to TRBJ2-1; tentative D call: TRBD1 (6 bases). The CDR3 contains 13 residues. The germline V gene encodes CDR1 SGHTA and CDR2 FQGNSA. Between the trimmed V and J ends, which lost 9 bases and 4 bases, there was a span of 13 bases. In DNA form, the CDR3 reads TGTGCCAGGGGGGCACAATCATACAATGAGCAGTTCTTC. Amino acid sequence: CARGAQSYNEQFF.

Comments on this clone: Additional DNA sequences in this sample encode the identical CDR3. This sequence joins TRBV27 and TRBJ1-1; 8 nucleotides match TRBD1. CDR1 is MNHEY and CDR2 is SMNVEV in the germline V gene (reference sequence). This CDR3 is built from 14 residues. Unmatched junction bases numbered 1, after V lost 3 bases and J lost 1 base. The CDR3 sequence is CASSFGTGNTEAFF. The CDR3 DNA follows: TGTGCCAGCAGTTTTGGGACAGGGAACACTGAAGCTTTCTTT.

The V and J genes are TRBV5-6 and TRBJ2-1, with 9 nucleotides matching TRBD2. Per germline, CDR1 SGHDT and CDR2 YYEEEE. The CDR3 consists of 17 residues. The trim removed 3 bases at V and 0 bases at J, leaving 7 bases unmatched. As DNA, the CDR3 is TGTGCCAGCAGCTCCGGACTAGCGTGGAGCTCCTACAATGAGCAGTTCTTC. It specifies CASSSGLAWSSYNEQFF. Looking up the rest from reference TRBV5-6 and TRBJ2-1 gives the full variable domain: DAGVTQSPTHLIKTRGQQVTLRCSPKSGHDTVSWYQQALGQGPQFIFQYYEEEERQRGNFPDRFSGHQFPNYSSELNVNALLLGDSALYLCASSSGLAWSSYNEQFFGPGTRLTVL.